Listed below are T cell receptor beta chains from one sample, sequenced in a study of response to subunit inactivated influenza vaccine. TCRdb re-derived calls from the RT-PCR reads in MiXCR, one entry per CDR3 protein. The sample records about 540,000 distinct CDR3 sequences, around 25% being singletons. These records were also assigned to another study, of T cells expressing NK-cell markers.

Sequencing used CD4+ T cells sorted from PBMCs, obtained 11 to 12 days after vaccination. The receptors come from a man aged 45-60 years who received an inactivated influenza vaccine. Each CDR3 is given with its conserved first and last residue. Each record gives: clone size, V gene, J gene, CDR3 protein. A clone size is listed for some rows: how often the clone was seen (once, few, many), or a class if it is expanded.

.,TRBV12-3/TRBV12-4,TRBJ1-5,CASSLAHAKQPQHF
.,TRBV19,TRBJ1-2,CASRTGKGIYGYTF
many,TRBV7-2,TRBJ1-1,CASSSQISSRAFF
few,TRBV5-1,TRBJ2-7,CASSLGTILYEQYF
.,TRBV21-1,TRBJ2-5,CASRPLREGAMKETQYF
.,TRBV7-2,TRBJ1-1,CASSSVGGGGTEAFF
few,TRBV4-3,TRBJ2-3,CASSPGLAAWDTQYF
few,TRBV30,TRBJ2-7,CAWSVRNGDYEQYF
few,TRBV2,TRBJ2-5,CASWGLQETQYF
.,TRBV10-3,TRBJ2-7,CAITRDSSYEQYF
many,TRBV7-9,TRBJ2-5,CASSLSGETQYF
.,TRBV11-2,TRBJ2-7,CASSFGPGYEQYF
.,TRBV2,TRBJ2-3,CASSAPGVQREKGTQYF
.,TRBV11-2,TRBJ2-1,CASSLISGSIYEQFF
.,TRBV20-1,TRBJ2-7,CSARVGGRAYEQYF
.,TRBV28,TRBJ2-7,CASGRSYEQYF
.,TRBV7-9,TRBJ2-1,CASSFGDGEQFF
few,TRBV5-8,TRBJ2-7,CASSSGDRYEQYF
.,TRBV9,TRBJ2-5,CASSVGAGGETQYF
few,TRBV12-3/TRBV12-4,TRBJ1-4,CASSWTTATNEKLFF
.,TRBV6-2/TRBV6-3,TRBJ2-7,CASNRLSSYEQYF
few,TRBV28,TRBJ2-7,CASKTGKYEQYF
few,TRBV5-1,TRBJ2-7,CASSPPRGYEQYF
.,TRBV6-2/TRBV6-3,TRBJ2-7,CASRGGTAAQYF
.,TRBV27,TRBJ1-6,CASRRDLRAPLHF
.,TRBV20-1,TRBJ2-3,CSARTLAGVPSTDTQYF
.,TRBV29-1,TRBJ2-7,CSVEVSGVSYEQYF
.,TRBV5-1,TRBJ2-3,CASRRQTISAGGRKADTQYF
.,TRBV29-1,TRBJ1-1,CSVDRGGRGTEAFF
few,TRBV7-2,TRBJ1-2,CASSLNSRGGYGYTF
few,TRBV7-8,TRBJ2-3,CASSAPRALAGGRDTQYF
.,TRBV14,TRBJ2-3,CASSRGSVGTDTQYF
.,TRBV5-1,TRBJ1-1,CASSLSSNTEAFF
.,TRBV6-2/TRBV6-3,TRBJ2-7,CASSYSDIRLNEQYF
few,TRBV4-3,TRBJ1-3,CASSLSWGTGGPGNTIYF
.,TRBV7-9,TRBJ1-1,CASSPGAWVTEAFF
.,TRBV4-1,TRBJ2-1,CASRGWGTSYNEQFF
few,TRBV20-1,TRBJ2-7,CSARGTGYEQYF
.,TRBV6-1,TRBJ2-3,CASSPRTGRATDTQYF
.,TRBV27,TRBJ2-7,CASEVDGAEQYF
many,TRBV28,TRBJ2-7,CASSLAGGAYEQYF
.,TRBV20-1,TRBJ2-5,CSARGGAVQETQYF
.,TRBV24-1,TRBJ2-1,CATSGAGGSSNEQFF
.,TRBV5-1,TRBJ2-2,CASSLPSGGILGTGELFF
many,TRBV5-1,TRBJ1-2,CASAPGQGVYGYTF
few,TRBV10-3,TRBJ2-1,CAITNTANEQFF
few,TRBV5-4,TRBJ1-2,CASSLAGTGTTTNYGYTF
.,TRBV25-1,TRBJ2-1,CASRETGVSNEQFF
many,TRBV3-1,TRBJ2-7,CASSGRTKAGLFLYEQYF
.,TRBV27,TRBJ1-6,CASSDGTPYNSPLHF
once,TRBV13,TRBJ2-1,CASNTRAISYNEQFF
.,TRBV20-1,TRBJ2-5,CSARDGGRGWAQTQYF
.,TRBV6-2/TRBV6-3,TRBJ2-2,CASRQGEVGELFF
.,TRBV6-1,TRBJ1-1,CASSERAENTEAFF
.,TRBV5-6,TRBJ2-2,CASGLGGITTGELFF
few,TRBV7-2,TRBJ1-6,CASSLAGNYNSPLHF
.,TRBV29-1,TRBJ2-1,CSATPPGGVSYNEQFF
.,TRBV6-2/TRBV6-3,TRBJ2-1,CASTTGGMRAREFF
.,TRBV6-1,TRBJ2-7,CASSPGTKPTQQYF
few,TRBV7-2,TRBJ2-3,CASRMASGGASTDTQYF